The rows below give T cell receptor beta chains drawn from one sample of a study of graft-versus-host responses after intestinal transplantation. No antigen has been identified for these receptors. Assay used: immunoSEQ multiplex PCR; TCRdb lists only in-frame clones, some missing. Here the sample spans about 97,000 clones, roughly 92% being singletons. The sequencing used unstimulated CD8+ T cells sorted from spleen or lymph node cells, collected before transplant. The receptors shown here come from a human donor who was the organ donor for an intestinal transplant. The CDR3 runs from the conserved cysteine through the conserved F or W. D genes are given only for firm matches. Size is stated for part of the rows, as once, few or many counts, or as a class when the clone is expanded.

J gene,D gene,clone size,V gene,CDR3 DNA,CDR3 protein
TRBJ2-6,TRBD2,NA,TRBV9,TGTGCCAGCAGCGTAGAGCTAGCGGGAGTCATTGGGGCTGGGGCCAACGTCCTGACTTTC,CASSVELAGVIGAGANVLTF
TRBJ2-2,NA,NA,TRBV30,TGTGCCTGGAGTGTCCTGAACACCGGGGAGCTGTTTTTT,CAWSVLNTGELFF
TRBJ2-7,TRBD1,NA,TRBV9,TGTGCCAGCTCCGGGACAGGGTCATACGAGCAGTACTTC,CASSGTGSYEQYF
TRBJ2-2,TRBD2,NA,TRBV27,TGTGCCAGCAGTTTGGGGCGTAGCGGGGGCGGCACCGGGGAGCTGTTTTTT,CASSLGRSGGGTGELFF
TRBJ1-4,NA,once,TRBV2,TGTGCCAGCAGTGAAGCGCGGCAGCCAACTAATGAAAAACTGTTTTTT,CASSEARQPTNEKLFF
TRBJ1-2,NA,few,TRBV19,TGTGCCAGTAGTATTGGACAGACCCCAAGAAACTATGGCTACACCTTC,CASSIGQTPRNYGYTF
TRBJ1-6,NA,NA,TRBV19,TGTGCCAGTAGTATAGCCCAGGGAGGGAATTCACCCCTCCACTTT,CASSIAQGGNSPLHF
TRBJ1-2,TRBD1,NA,TRBV6-1,TGTGCCAGCAGTGAAGCGCTAACAGGGGCCTATGGCTACACCTTC,CASSEALTGAYGYTF
TRBJ2-1,TRBD2,NA,TRBV9,TGTGCCAGCAGCGTAGGCGGGAGCGCGAATGAGCAGTTCTTC,CASSVGGSANEQFF
TRBJ2-1,NA,NA,TRBV11-2,TGTGCCAGCAGCTTAGGCGCACACAATGAGCAGTTCTTC,CASSLGAHNEQFF